This T cell receptor (beta chain) came from a study of CD8 T cells in Susac syndrome. Sequencing of TCR beta was performed on blood CD8+ T cells and on blood CD4+ T cells. Controls were age- and sex-matched healthy donors. An input of roughly 0.45 to 1 ug of RNA was subjected to reverse transcription using random hexamers. TCR beta CDR3 was amplified by immunoSEQ multiplex PCR. This amplification extended across 54 Vbeta and 13 Jbeta segments. A single record per CDR3 protein comes from TCRdb applying MiXCR to the immunoSEQ multiplex PCR reads. Here the sample spans some 120,000 distinct CDR3 sequences, roughly 92% being singletons. Germline-derived CDR1 and CDR2 are LGHNA and YSLEER. The V gene end was trimmed by 3 bases and the J gene end by 5 bases; junction bases not matched to a gene: 16. The CDR3 spans 18 residues.

The chain is built from TRBV4-3 and TRBJ2-1; 7 positions match TRBD2. This sequence originates from a human donor in good health. The sequencing sample was made of CD4+ T cells from PBMCs. In nucleotides, the CDR3 is TGCGCCAGCAGCCATCTGGGTCGATCTGCGGGACTAAACAATGAGCAGTTCTTC. Translation: CASSHLGRSAGLNNEQFF.